This T cell receptor (beta chain) originates from a study of cytomegalovirus exposure and HLA in healthy donors. Study in general: Some 80 million unique TCRs from HLA-typed donors were held in an early data release.

This clone has only one observation. Its antigen is still unknown. Study conclusions and caveats: In a later analysis, common viral pathogens appeared linked to several of the most significant clusters. Indistinguishability led to the exclusion of some V segments, TRBV6-2 and TRBV6-3 included.

The CDR3 extends over 14 amino acids. V lost 4 bases and J lost 6, with 16 bases in between. Germline lookup yields CDR1 ENHRY and CDR2 SYGVKD. The PCR contained 60 Vbeta and 13 Jbeta primers. The data were produced by immunoSEQ multiplex PCR, yet TCRdb's version contains in-frame clones alone and is incomplete. The sample carries about 96,000 clones, around 74% recorded once. This sequence joins TRBV10-3 and TRBJ2-7, with D uncertain. Sequencing was done on a sample of PBMCs. The receptor was derived from a female donor in good health and CMV-seropositive. The CDR3 here is CAISGPEIRGEQYF. CDR3 coding DNA: TGTGCCATCAGTGGCCCGGAGATCAGAGGCGAGCAGTACTTC.